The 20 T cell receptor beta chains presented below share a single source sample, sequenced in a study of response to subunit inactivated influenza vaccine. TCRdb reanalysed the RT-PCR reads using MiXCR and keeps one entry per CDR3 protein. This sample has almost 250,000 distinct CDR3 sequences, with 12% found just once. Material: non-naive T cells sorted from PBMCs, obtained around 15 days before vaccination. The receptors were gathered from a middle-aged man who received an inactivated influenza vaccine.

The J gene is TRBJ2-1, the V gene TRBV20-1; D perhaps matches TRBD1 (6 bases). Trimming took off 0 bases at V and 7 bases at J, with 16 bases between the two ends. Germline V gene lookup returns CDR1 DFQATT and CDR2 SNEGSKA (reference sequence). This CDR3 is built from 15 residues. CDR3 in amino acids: CSARDWQGSWNEQFF. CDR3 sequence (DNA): TGCAGTGCTAGAGATTGGCAGGGGTCGTGGAATGAGCAGTTCTTC.

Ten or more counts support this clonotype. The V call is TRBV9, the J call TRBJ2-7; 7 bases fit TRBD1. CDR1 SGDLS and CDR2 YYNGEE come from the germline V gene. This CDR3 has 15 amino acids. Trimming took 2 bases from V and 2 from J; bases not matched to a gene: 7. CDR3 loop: CASSVRGQEAYEQYF. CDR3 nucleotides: TGTGCCAGCAGCGTGCGTGGACAGGAGGCCTACGAGCAGTACTTC.

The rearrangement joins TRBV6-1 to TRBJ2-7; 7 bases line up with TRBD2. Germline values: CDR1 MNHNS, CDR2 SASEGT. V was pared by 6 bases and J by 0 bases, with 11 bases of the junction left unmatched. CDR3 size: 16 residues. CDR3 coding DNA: TGTGCCAGCAGCCGAATCCTAGCGGCTCCCTCCTACGAGCAGTACTTC. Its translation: CASSRILAAPSYEQYF.

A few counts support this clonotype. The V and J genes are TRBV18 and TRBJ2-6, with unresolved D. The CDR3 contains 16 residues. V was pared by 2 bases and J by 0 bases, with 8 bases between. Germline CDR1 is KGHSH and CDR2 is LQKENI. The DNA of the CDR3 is TGTGCCAGCTCACCAGTGTCCCTCTCTGGGGCCAACGTCCTGACTTTC. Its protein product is CASSPVSLSGANVLTF. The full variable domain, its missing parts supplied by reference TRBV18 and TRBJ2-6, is NAGVMQNPRHLVRRRGQEARLRCSPMKGHSHVYWYRQLPEEGLKFMVYLQKENIIDESGMPKERFSAEFPKEGPSILRIQQVVRGDSAAYFCASSPVSLSGANVLTFGAGSRLTVL.

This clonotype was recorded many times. CDR3 sequence reads: CSVEGPNNYGYTF. Here the CDR3 DNA reads TGCAGCGTTGAAGGGCCTAACAACTATGGCTACACCTTC. The J gene is TRBJ1-2, the V gene TRBV29-1; D not certain. Germline V gene sequence: CDR1 SQVTM, CDR2 ANQGSEA. The CDR3 extends over 13 amino acids. Trimming stripped 1 base from V and 2 bases from J, with 8 bases between.

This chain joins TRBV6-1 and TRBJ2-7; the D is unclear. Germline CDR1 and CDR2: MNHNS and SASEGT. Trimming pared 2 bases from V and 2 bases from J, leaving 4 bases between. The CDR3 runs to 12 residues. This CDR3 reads CASSEQPYEQYF. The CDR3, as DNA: TGTGCCAGCAGTGAACAGCCCTACGAGCAGTACTTC.

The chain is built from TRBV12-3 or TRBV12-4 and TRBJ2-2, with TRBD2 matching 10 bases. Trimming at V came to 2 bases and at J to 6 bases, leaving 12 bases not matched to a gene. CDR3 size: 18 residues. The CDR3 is CASSLSSGSGRAAGELFF. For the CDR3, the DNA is TGTGCCAGCAGTTTAAGCAGCGGGAGCGGGAGGGCCGCCGGGGAGCTGTTTTTT.

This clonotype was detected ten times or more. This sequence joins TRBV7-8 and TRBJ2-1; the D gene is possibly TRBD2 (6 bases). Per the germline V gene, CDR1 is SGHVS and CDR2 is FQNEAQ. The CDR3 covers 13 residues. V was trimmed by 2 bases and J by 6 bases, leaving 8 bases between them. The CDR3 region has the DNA TGTGCCAGCAGCTTAATCGGGGGCAATGAGCAGTTCTTC. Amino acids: CASSLIGGNEQFF.

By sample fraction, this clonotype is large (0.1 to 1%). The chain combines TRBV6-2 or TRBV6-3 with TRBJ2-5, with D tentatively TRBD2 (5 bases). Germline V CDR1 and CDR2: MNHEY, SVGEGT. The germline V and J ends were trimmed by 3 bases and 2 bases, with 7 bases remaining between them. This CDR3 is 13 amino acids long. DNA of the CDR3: TGTGCCAGCAGTTATAGACTACAAGAGACCCAGTACTTC. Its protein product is CASSYRLQETQYF.

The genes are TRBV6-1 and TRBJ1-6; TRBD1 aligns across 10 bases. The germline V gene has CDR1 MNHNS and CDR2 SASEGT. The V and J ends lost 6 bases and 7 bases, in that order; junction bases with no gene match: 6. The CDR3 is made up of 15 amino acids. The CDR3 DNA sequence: TGTGCCAGCAGGCGACAGGGGGCGGAGAATTCACCCCTCCACTTT. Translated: CASRRQGAENSPLHF.

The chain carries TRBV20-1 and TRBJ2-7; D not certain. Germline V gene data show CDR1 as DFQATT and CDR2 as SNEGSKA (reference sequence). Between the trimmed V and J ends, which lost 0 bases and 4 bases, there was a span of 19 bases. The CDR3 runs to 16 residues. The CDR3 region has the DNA TGCAGTGCTAGAGATGATTTTAGCTCTGGCCTTTACGAGCAGTACTTC. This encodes CSARDDFSSGLYEQYF.

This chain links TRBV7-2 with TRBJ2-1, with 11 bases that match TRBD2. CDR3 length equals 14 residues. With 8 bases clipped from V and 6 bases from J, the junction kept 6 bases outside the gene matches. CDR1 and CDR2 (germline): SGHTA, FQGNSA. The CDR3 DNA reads TGTGCCAGCCAAAGGACTAGCGGGTCCAATGAGCAGTTCTTC. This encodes CASQRTSGSNEQFF. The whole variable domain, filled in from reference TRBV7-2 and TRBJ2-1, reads GAGVSQSPSNKVTEKGKDVELRCDPISGHTALYWYRQSLGQGLEFLIYFQGNSAPDKSGLPSDRFSAERTGGSVSTLTIQRTQQEDSAVYLCASQRTSGSNEQFFGPGTRLTVL.

The CDR3 nucleotides read TGCAGTGCTACCCTAAGAGGTAGCTTGGAGACCCAGTACTTC. This encodes CSATLRGSLETQYF. The chain links TRBV20-1 to TRBJ2-5; no reliable D call. Germline CDR1 DFQATT, CDR2 SNEGSKA (reference sequence). The CDR3 is made up of 14 amino acids. The germline V and J ends were trimmed by 4 bases and 5 bases, with 17 bases remaining between them.

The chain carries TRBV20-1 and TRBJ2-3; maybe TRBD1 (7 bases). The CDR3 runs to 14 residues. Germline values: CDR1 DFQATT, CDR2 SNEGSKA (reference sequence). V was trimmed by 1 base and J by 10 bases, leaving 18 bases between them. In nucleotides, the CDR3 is TGCAGTGCTAGAGCAGGGGGGCCCCAGATAGCGCAGTATTTT. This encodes CSARAGGPQIAQYF.

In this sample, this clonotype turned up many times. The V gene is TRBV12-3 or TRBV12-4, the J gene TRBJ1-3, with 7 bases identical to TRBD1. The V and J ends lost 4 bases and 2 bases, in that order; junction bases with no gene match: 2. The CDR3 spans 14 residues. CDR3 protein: CASSSTGAGNTIYF. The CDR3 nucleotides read TGTGCCAGCAGTTCCACAGGGGCTGGAAACACCATATATTTT.

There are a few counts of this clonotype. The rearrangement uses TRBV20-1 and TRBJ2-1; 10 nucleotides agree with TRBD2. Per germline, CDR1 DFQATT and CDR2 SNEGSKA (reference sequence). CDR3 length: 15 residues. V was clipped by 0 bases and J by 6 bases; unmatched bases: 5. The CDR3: CSAREAGGLANEQFF. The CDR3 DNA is TGCAGTGCTAGAGAAGCGGGAGGGTTGGCCAATGAGCAGTTCTTC.

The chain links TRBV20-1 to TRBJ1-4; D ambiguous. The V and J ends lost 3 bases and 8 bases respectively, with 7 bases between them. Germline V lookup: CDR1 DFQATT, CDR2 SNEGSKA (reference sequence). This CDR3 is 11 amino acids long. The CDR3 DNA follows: TGCAGTGCTAGTAGGCGCGAAAAACTGTTTTTT. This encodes CSASRREKLFF.

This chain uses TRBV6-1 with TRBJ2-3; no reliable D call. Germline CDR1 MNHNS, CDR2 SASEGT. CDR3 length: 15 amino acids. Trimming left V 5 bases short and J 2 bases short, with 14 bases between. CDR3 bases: TGTGCCAGCAGTCCTGGATTCGGGCCCACAGATACGCAGTATTTT. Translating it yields CASSPGFGPTDTQYF.

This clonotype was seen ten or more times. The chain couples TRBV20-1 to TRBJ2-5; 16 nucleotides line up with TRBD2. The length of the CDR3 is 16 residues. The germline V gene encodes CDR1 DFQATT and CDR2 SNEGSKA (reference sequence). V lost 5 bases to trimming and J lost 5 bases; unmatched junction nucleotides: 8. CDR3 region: CSASRGTSGRGETQYF. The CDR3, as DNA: TGCAGTGCTTCCCGCGGGACTAGCGGGAGGGGGGAGACCCAGTACTTC.

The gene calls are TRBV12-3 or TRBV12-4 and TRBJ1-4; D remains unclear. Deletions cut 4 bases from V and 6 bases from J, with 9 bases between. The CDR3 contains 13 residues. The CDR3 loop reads CASSSGGDEKLFF. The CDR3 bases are TGTGCCAGCAGTTCGGGCGGCGATGAAAAACTGTTTTTT.